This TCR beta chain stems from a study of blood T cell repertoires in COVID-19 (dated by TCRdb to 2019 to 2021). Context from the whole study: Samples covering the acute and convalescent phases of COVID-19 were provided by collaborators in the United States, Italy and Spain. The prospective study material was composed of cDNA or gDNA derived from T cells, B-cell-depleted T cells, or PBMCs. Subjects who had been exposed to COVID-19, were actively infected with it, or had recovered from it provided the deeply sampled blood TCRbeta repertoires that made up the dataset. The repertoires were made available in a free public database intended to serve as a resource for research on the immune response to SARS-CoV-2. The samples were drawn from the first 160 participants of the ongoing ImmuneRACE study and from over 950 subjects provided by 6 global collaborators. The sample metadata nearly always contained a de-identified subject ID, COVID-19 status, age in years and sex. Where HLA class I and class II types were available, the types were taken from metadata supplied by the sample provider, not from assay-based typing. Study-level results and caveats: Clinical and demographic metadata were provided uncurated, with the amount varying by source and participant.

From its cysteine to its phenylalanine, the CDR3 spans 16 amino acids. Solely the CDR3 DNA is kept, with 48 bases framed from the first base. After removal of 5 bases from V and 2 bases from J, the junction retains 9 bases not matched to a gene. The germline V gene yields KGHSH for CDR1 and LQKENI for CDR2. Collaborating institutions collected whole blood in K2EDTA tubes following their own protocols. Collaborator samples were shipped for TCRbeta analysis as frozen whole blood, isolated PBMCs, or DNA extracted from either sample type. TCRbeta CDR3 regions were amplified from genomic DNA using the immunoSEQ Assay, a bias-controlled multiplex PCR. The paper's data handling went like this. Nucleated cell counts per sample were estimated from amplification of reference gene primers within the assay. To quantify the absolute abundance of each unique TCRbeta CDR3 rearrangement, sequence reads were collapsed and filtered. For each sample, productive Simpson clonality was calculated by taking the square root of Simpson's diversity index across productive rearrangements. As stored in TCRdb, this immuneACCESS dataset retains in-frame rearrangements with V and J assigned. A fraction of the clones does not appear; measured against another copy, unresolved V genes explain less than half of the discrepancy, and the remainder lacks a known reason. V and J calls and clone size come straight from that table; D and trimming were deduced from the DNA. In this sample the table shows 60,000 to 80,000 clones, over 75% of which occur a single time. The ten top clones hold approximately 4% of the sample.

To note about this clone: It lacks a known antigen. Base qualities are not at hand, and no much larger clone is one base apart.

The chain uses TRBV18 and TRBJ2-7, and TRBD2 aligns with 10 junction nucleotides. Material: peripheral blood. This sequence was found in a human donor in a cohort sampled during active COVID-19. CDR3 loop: CASSTIPGLAPYEQYF. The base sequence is TGTGCCAGCTCAACGATTCCGGGACTAGCGCCCTACGAGCAGTACTTC.